The next 2 T cell receptor beta chains were all read from a single sample in a study of T cells in women clearing cervical HPV infection. Sequencing used immunoSEQ multiplex PCR; TCRdb keeps in-frame clones, though not all of them. In total, the table holds roughly 30,000 clones. The sample comprised blood buffy coat. These receptors all stem from a woman aged 18 to 69 with a cervical HPV16 infection that either progressed to CIN3+ or cleared (not recorded which).

Note on this clone: Sequencing ends 3 residues short of the CDR3 end; the germline J gene provides the rest. The rearrangement links TRBV7-3 to TRBJ1-1; D might be TRBD1 (6 bases). Looked up from germline, CDR1 is SGHTA and CDR2 is FQGTGA. Trimming removed 1 base at V and 2 bases at J, with 14 bases between. The CDR3 loop spans 16 amino acids. The CDR3 region is CASSLMGTGTNTEAFF. The part of the CDR3 DNA that was read is TGTGCCAGCAGCTTAATGGGTACAGGGACCAACACTGAA.

On this clone itself: The read falls 3 residues short of the CDR3 end, and the missing part is taken from the germline J gene. This chain uses TRBV19 with TRBJ1-1; the D is unclear. Trimming shortened V by 10 bases and J by 7 bases, and 13 bases separated the two germline ends. This CDR3 spans 11 amino acids. In germline, CDR1 is LNHDA, CDR2 SQIVND (reference sequence). The CDR3 region is CATYGSLEAFF. The covered CDR3 bases are TGTGCCACCTATGGTAGCCTTGAA.